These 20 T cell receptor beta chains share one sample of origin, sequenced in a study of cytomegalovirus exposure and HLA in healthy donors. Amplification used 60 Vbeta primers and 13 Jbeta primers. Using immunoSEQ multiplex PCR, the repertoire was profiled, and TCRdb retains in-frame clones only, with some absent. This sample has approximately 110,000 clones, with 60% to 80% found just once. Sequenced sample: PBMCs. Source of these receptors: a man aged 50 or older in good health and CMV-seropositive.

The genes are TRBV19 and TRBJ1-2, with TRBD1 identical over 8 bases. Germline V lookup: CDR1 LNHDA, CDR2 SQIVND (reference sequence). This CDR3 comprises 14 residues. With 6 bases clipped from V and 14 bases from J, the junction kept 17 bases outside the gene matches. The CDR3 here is CASSPGQVFSSATF. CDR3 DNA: TGTGCCAGTAGCCCGGGACAGGTCTTTTCGAGTGCGACCTTC.

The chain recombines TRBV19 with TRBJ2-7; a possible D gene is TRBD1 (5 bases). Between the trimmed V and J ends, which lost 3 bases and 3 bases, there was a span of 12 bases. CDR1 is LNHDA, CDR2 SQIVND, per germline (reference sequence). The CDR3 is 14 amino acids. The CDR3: CASSIQGTDYEQYF. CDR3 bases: TGTGCCAGTAGTATTCAGGGAACTGACTACGAGCAGTACTTC.

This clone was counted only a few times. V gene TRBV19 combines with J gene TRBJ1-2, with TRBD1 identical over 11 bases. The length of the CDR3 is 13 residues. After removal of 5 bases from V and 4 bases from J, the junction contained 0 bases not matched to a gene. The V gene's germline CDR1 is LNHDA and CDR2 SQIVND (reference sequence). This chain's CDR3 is CASSGTGGYGYTF. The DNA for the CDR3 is TGTGCCAGTAGTGGGACAGGGGGCTATGGCTACACCTTC.

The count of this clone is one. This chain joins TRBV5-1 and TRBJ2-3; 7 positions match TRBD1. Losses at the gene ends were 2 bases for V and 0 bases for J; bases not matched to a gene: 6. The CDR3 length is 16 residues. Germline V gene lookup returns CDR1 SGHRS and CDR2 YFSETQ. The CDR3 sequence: CASSFDQGVSTDTQYF. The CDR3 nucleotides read TGCGCCAGCAGCTTCGACCAGGGGGTAAGCACAGATACGCAGTATTTT.

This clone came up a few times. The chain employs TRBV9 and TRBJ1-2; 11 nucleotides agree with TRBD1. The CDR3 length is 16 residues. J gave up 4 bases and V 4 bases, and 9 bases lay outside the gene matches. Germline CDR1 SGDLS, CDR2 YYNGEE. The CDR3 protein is CASSPDSGTGGYGYTF. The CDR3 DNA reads TGTGCCAGCAGCCCCGATTCCGGGACAGGGGGCTATGGCTACACCTTC.

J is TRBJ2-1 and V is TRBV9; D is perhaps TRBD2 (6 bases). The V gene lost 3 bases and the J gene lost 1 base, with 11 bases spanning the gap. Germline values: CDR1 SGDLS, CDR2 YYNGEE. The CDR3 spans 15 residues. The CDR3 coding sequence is TGTGCCAGCAGCGCGGCGGGACCATCCTACAATGAGCAGTTCTTC. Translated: CASSAAGPSYNEQFF. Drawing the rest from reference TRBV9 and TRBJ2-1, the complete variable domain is DSGVTQTPKHLITATGQRVTLRCSPRSGDLSVYWYQQSLDQGLQFLIQYYNGEERAKGNILERFSAQQFPDLHSELNLSSLELGDSALYFCASSAAGPSYNEQFFGPGTRLTVL.

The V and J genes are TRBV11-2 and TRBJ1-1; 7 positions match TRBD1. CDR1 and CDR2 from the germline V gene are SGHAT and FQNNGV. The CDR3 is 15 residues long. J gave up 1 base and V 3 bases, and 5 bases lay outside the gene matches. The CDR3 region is CASSFSGTANTEAFF. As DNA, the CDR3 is TGTGCCAGCAGCTTTTCGGGGACAGCGAACACTGAAGCTTTCTTT.

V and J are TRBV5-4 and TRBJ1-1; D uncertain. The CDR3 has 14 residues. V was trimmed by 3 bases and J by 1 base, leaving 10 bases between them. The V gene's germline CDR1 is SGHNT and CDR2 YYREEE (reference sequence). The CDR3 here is CASSSPTGNTEAFF. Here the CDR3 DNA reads TGTGCCAGCAGCTCTCCGACGGGGAACACTGAAGCTTTCTTT.

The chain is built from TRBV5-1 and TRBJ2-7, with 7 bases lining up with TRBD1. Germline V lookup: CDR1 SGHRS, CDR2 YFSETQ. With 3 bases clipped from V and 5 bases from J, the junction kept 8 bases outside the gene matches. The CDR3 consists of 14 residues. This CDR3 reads CASSWDSPVNEQYF. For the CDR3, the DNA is TGCGCCAGCAGCTGGGACAGCCCGGTGAACGAGCAGTACTTC.

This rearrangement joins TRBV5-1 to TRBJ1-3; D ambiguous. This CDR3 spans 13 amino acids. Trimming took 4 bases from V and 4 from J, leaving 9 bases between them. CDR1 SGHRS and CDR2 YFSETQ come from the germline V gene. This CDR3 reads CASSPSSGNTIYF. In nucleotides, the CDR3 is TGCGCCAGCAGCCCTTCCTCCGGAAACACCATATATTTT.

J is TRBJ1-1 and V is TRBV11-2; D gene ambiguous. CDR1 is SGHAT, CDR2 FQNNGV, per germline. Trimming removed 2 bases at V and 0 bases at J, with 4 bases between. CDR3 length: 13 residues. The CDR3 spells CASSLLMNTEAFF. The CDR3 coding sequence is TGTGCCAGCAGCTTACTTATGAACACTGAAGCTTTCTTT.

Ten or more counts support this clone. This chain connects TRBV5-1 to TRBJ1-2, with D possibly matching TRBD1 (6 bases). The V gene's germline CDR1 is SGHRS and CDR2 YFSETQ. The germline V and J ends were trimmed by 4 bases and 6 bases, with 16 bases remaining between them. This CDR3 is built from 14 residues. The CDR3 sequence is CASSLAGGPDGYTF. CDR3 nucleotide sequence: TGCGCCAGCAGCCTGGCGGGGGGGCCGGATGGCTACACCTTC.

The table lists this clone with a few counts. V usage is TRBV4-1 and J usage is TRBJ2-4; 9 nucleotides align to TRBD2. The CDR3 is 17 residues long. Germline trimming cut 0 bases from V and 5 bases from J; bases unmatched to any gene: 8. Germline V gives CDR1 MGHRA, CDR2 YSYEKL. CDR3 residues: CASSQERGGGAQNIQYF. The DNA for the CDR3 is TGCGCCAGCAGCCAAGAAAGAGGCGGGGGGGCCCAAAACATTCAGTACTTC.

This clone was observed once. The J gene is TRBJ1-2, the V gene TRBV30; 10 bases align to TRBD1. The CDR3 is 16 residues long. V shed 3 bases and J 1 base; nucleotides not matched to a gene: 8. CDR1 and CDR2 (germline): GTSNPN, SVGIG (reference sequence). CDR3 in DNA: TGTGCCTGGAGAGCCCGGACAGGGGGTTTTAACTATGGCTACACCTTC. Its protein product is CAWRARTGGFNYGYTF.

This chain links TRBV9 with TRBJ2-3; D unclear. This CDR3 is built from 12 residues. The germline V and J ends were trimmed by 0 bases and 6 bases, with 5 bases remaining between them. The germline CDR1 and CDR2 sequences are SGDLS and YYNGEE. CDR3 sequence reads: CASSVGVDTQYF. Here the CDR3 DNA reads TGTGCCAGCAGCGTAGGAGTGGATACGCAGTATTTT.

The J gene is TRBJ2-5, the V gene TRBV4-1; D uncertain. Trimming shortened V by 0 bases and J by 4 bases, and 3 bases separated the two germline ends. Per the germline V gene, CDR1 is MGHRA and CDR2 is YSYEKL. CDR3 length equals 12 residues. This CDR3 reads CASSQDRETQYF. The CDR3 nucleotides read TGCGCCAGCAGCCAAGATCGAGAGACCCAGTACTTC.

CDR3 DNA: TGTGCCAGCAGTGGGTTAACAGGGATGAGAGGCTACACCTTC. Amino acid sequence: CASSGLTGMRGYTF. The chain combines TRBV6-1 with TRBJ1-2; the D gene is possibly TRBD1 (6 bases). The V gene lost 4 bases and the J gene lost 8 bases, with 17 bases spanning the gap. CDR1 and CDR2 (germline): MNHNS, SASEGT. CDR3 length equals 14 residues.

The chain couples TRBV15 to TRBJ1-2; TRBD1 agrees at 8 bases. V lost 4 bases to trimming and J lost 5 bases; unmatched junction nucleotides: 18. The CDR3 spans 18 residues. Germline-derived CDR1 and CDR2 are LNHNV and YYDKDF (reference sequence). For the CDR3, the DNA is TGTGCCACCAGCACGAGGTGGGGTTCAGGGGGCGAAACATATGGCTACACCTTC. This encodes CATSTRWGSGGETYGYTF.

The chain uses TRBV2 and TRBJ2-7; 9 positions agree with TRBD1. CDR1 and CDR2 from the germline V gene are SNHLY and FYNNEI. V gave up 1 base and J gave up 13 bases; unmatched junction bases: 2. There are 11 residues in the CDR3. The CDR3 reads CASSEGQGGYF. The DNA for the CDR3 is TGTGCCAGCAGTGAAGGACAGGGGGGATACTTC.

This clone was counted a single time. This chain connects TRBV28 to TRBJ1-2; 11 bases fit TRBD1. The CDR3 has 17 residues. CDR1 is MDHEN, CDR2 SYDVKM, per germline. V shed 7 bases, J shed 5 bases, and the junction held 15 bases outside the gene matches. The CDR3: CASTSETDRGHHYGYTF. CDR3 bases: TGTGCCAGCACCTCGGAAACGGACAGGGGGCACCATTATGGCTACACCTTC.